This T cell receptor beta chain was retrieved from a study of blood T cell repertoires in COVID-19. Turning to the study itself: Samples taken during acute and convalescent COVID-19 were collected in the United States, Italy and Spain. T cells, B-cell-depleted T cells, or PBMCs supplied cDNA or gDNA.

Germline V CDR1 and CDR2: MNHNS, SASEGT. The CDR3 length is 12 residues. V gave up 3 bases and J gave up 10 bases; unmatched junction bases: 3. Data came from immunoSEQ multiplex PCR; TCRdb stores just in-frame clones and leaves some out. The data contain 150,000 to 250,000 clones, 70% to 80% of them singletons. This clonotype was obtained from a middle-aged woman with COVID-19, enrolled during active disease. Material for sequencing was peripheral blood. The rearrangement joins TRBV6-1 to TRBJ1-1, with TRBD1 identical over 9 bases. The CDR3 sequence: CASSDSDRGAFF. Here the CDR3 DNA reads TGTGCCAGCAGTGATTCGGACAGGGGAGCTTTCTTT.